This T cell receptor (beta chain) was found in a study of technical replicates of blood from four donors. Repertoires were generated with immunoSEQ multiplex PCR, while TCRdb's copy carries only in-frame clones and drops some. The sample consists of some 62,000 clones, about 90% of them appearing once. V was shortened by 6 bases and J by 7 bases, with 13 bases between the two germline ends. The length of the CDR3 is 13 residues. CDR1 is LNHDA, CDR2 SQIVND, per germline (reference sequence). This clone was observed once. The specimen sequenced was PBMCs. The V gene is TRBV19, the J gene TRBJ1-5; D perhaps matches TRBD1 (5 bases). The sequence was collected from a human donor in good health. Some clones in this sample may be carry-over from other donors' samples. CDR3 sequence: CASSSTVVQPQHF. The DNA for the CDR3 is TGTGCCAGTAGCTCGACAGTAGTACAGCCCCAGCATTTT.